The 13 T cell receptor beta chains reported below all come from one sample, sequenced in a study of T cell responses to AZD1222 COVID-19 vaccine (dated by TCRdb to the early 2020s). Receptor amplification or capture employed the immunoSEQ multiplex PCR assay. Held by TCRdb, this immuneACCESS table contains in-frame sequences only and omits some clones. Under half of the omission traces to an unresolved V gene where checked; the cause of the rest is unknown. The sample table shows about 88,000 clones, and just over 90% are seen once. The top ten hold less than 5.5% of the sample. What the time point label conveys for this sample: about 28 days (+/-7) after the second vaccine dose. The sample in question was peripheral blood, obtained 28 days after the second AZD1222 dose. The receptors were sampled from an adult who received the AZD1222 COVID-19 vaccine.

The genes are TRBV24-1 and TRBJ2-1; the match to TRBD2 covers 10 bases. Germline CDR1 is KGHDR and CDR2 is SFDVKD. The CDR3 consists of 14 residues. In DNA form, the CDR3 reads TGTGCAAACCCCCCCCTAGCGGGGGACAATGAGCAGTTCTTC. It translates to CANPPLAGDNEQFF.

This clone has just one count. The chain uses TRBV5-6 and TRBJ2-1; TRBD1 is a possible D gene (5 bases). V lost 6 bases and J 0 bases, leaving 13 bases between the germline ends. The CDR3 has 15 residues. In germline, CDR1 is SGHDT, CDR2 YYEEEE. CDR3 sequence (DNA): TGTGCCAGCACCCGAACTCAGGGCTCCTACAATGAGCAGTTCTTC. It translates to CASTRTQGSYNEQFF.

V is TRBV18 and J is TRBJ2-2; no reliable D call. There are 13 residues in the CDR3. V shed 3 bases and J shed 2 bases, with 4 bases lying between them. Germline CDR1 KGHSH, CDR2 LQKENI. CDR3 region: CASSPLNTGELFF. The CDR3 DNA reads TGTGCCAGCTCACCCCTTAACACCGGGGAGCTGTTTTTT.

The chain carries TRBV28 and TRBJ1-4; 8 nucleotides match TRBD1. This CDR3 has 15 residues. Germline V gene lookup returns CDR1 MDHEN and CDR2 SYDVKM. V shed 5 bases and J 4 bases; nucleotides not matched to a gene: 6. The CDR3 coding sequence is TGTGCCAGCAGTGTAGGACAGGGTTTTAATGAAAAACTGTTTTTT. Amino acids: CASSVGQGFNEKLFF.

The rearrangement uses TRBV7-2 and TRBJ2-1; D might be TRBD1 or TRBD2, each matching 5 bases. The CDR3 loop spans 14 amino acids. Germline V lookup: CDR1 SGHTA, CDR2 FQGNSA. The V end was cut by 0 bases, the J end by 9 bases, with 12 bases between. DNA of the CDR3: TGTGCCAGCAGCTTAGCAGGGGTTCGGGGTGAGCAGTTCTTC. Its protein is CASSLAGVRGEQFF.

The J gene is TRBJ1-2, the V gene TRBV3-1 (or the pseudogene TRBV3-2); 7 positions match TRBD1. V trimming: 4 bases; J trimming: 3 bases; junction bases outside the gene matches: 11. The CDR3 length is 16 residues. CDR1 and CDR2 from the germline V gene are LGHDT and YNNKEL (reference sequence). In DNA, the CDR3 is TGTGCCAGCAGCCCCCCGACAGGGATGAGGGACTATGGCTACACCTTC. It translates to CASSPPTGMRDYGYTF.

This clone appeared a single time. The CDR3 loop reads CASSPDRANYGYTF. The CDR3 DNA reads TGTGCCAGCAGCCCGGACCGAGCTAACTATGGCTACACCTTC. The chain recombines TRBV5-6 with TRBJ1-2; D remains unclear. The V end was cut by 4 bases, the J end by 0 bases, with 10 bases between. CDR1 and CDR2 from the germline V gene are SGHDT and YYEEEE. This CDR3 has 14 residues.

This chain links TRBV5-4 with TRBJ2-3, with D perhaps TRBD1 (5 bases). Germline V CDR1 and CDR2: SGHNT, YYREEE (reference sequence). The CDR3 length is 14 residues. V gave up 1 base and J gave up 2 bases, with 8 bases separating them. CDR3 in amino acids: CASSLPRDTDTQYF. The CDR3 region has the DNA TGTGCCAGCAGCTTGCCCAGGGACACAGATACGCAGTATTTT.

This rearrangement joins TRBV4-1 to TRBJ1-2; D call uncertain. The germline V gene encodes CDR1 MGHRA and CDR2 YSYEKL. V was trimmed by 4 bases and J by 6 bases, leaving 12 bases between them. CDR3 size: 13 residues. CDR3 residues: CASSLRSGDGYTF. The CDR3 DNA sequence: TGCGCCAGCAGCCTCCGGTCTGGGGATGGCTACACCTTC.

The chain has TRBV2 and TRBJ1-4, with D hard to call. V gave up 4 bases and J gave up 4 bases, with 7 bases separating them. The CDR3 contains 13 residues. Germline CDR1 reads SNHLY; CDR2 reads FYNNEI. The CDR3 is CASSVQHNEKLFF. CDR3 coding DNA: TGTGCCAGCAGTGTACAGCATAATGAAAAACTGTTTTTT.

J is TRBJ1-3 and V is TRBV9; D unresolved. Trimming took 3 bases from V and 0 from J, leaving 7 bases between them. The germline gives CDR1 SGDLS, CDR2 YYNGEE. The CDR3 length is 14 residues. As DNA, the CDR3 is TGTGCCAGCAGCGGACATCTCTCTGGAAACACCATATATTTT. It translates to CASSGHLSGNTIYF.

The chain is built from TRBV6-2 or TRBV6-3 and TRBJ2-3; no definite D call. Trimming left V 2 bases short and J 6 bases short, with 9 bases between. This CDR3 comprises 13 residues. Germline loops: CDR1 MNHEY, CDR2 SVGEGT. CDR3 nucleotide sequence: TGTGCCAGCAGTTACCTCGAGAGGGATACGCAGTATTTT. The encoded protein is CASSYLERDTQYF.

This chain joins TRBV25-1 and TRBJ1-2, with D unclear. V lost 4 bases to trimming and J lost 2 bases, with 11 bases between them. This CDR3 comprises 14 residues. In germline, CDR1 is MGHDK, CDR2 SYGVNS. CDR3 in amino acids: CASSARVGNYGYTF. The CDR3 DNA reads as TGTGCCAGCAGTGCAAGGGTAGGAAACTATGGCTACACCTTC.